These T cell receptor beta chains were read from a single sample in a study of cytomegalovirus exposure and HLA in healthy donors. This table comes from immunoSEQ multiplex PCR, and its TCRdb copy is limited to in-frame clones, with some not included. The table has approximately 300,000 clones, roughly 90% seen once. The sample comprised PBMCs. These receptors came from a young woman in good health and CMV-seronegative. Both conserved end residues are trimmed from each CDR3. The order of the fields is J gene, V gene, clone size, CDR3 protein. Clone sizes are given selectively: once, few, many, or a class where the clone is expanded.

TRBJ1-1	TRBV6-5	-	ASSPGWGTEAF
TRBJ1-1	TRBV27	-	ASSPHRGGTEAF
TRBJ2-4	TRBV4-3	few	ASSDIAKNIQY
TRBJ2-1	TRBV29-1	few	SVGRDYNEQF
TRBJ1-2	TRBV19	-	ASSTIQGGGGYT
TRBJ2-3	TRBV18	-	ASSPKTGAWTDTQY
TRBJ2-7	TRBV28	once	ASRSGQGVDHEQY
TRBJ2-1	TRBV7-3	-	ASSLRLADYNEQF
TRBJ2-3	TRBV2	-	ASSGSPISGLAGGGDTQY
TRBJ1-1	TRBV28	-	ASNGEGGTNTEAF
TRBJ2-1	TRBV18	few	ASSTGNEQF
TRBJ1-2	TRBV14	few	ASSQDWGHGYT
TRBJ1-2	TRBV19	-	ASAAQYRSFYGYT
TRBJ2-7	TRBV7-8	-	ASSPVAGGPYEQY
TRBJ1-4	TRBV6-1	-	ASIGDRTVEKLF
TRBJ2-2	TRBV29-1	-	SVTDREDTGELF
TRBJ2-7	TRBV5-4	-	ASSPEGGSSYEQY
TRBJ1-5	TRBV18	-	ASSQTGNSNQPQH
TRBJ2-3	TRBV11-3	-	ASSPGLAGERDTQY
TRBJ1-1	TRBV27	-	ASSLEGTSLREAF
TRBJ2-1	TRBV4-1	-	ASSQDRIAPNEQF
TRBJ1-4	TRBV7-2	-	ASSSGPDRGEKLF
TRBJ1-2	TRBV4-3	once	ASSQDPAGENYGYT
TRBJ1-5	TRBV18	-	ASSTGGSQPQH
TRBJ1-1	TRBV27	-	ASSTPFFGGHPLEAF
TRBJ1-2	TRBV7-2	-	ASSPQASNYGYT
TRBJ1-2	TRBV29-1	-	SVVAMGANYGYT
TRBJ2-7	TRBV5-4	-	ASSLEVAGAYEQY
TRBJ2-3	TRBV7-2	-	ASSPGLAGDTQY